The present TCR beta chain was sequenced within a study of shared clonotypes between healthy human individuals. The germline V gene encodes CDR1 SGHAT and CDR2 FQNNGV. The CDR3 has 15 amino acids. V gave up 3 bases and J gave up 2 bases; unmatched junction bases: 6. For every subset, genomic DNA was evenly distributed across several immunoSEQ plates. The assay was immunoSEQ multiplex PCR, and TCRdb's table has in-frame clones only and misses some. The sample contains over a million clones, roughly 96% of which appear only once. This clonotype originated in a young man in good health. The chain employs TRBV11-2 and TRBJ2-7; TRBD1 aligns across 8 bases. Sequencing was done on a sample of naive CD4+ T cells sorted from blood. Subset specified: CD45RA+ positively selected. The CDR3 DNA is TGTGCCAGCAGCTTGAGTGACAGGGGAGCCTACGAGCAGTACTTC. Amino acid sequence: CASSLSDRGAYEQYF.